The rows below give T cell receptor beta chains drawn from one sample of a study of OX40 agonist ivuxolimab in advanced cancers. Sequencing was performed with immunoSEQ multiplex PCR; in TCRdb, only in-frame clones are kept and a portion is missing. Altogether tens of thousands of clones are present, 85% being singletons, with the ten largest covering 0.5% to 0.55%. This sample comprised CD4+ or CD8+ T cells sorted from blood, obtained in a trial of the OX40 agonist ivuxolimab. These TCRs come from an adult with an advanced solid tumor such as melanoma, head and neck, liver or kidney cancer. Each CDR3 is given with its conserved first and last residue. The D gene is left open where the match is weak. Clone sizes are given selectively: once, few, many, or a class where the clone is expanded.

TRBV5-1,TRBD2,NA,TRBJ2-3,CATSGTSVADTQYF,TGCGCCACCTCGGGGACTAGCGTAGCAGATACGCAGTATTTT
TRBV30,NA,few,TRBJ2-7,CAWSSSGDEQYF,TGTGCCTGGAGTAGTTCAGGGGACGAGCAGTACTTC
TRBV21-1,NA,NA,TRBJ2-7,CASSKPYRPGQTYEQYF,TGTGCCAGCAGCAAACCCTACCGACCGGGCCAAACCTACGAGCAGTACTTC
TRBV9,TRBD2,NA,TRBJ2-7,CASSGTSGGTYEQYF,TGTGCCAGCAGCGGGACTAGCGGGGGGACCTACGAGCAGTACTTC
TRBV25-1,NA,NA,TRBJ2-7,CASSDLARGGQYF,TGTGCCAGCAGTGACCTCGCTCGGGGAGGGCAGTACTTC
TRBV29-1,TRBD2,NA,TRBJ2-1,CSAVTSGRANNEQFF,TGCAGCGCAGTGACTAGCGGGAGAGCCAACAATGAGCAGTTCTTC
TRBV7-2,TRBD1,NA,TRBJ2-5,CASSFTGGTVRETQYF,TGTGCCAGCAGCTTTACCGGTGGGACAGTCCGAGAGACCCAGTACTTC
TRBV5-4,TRBD2,once,TRBJ2-1,CASSLRGGSYNEQFF,TGTGCCAGCAGCCTCCGGGGGGGATCCTACAATGAGCAGTTCTTC
TRBV5-1,NA,NA,TRBJ2-2,CASSLTDRTTGELFF,TGCGCCAGCAGCTTGACAGACAGAACCACCGGGGAGCTGTTTTTT
TRBV14,TRBD1,NA,TRBJ1-6,CASSPHRQGRSPLHF,TGTGCCAGCAGCCCTCATCGACAGGGGCGTTCACCCCTCCACTTT
TRBV21-1,NA,NA,TRBJ2-5,CASSKEAGKAVYGQETQYF,TGTGCCAGCAGCAAAGAAGCAGGGAAGGCGGTCTATGGACAAGAGACCCAGTACTTC
TRBV7-9,NA,NA,TRBJ2-5,CASSLDFYRERQETQYF,TGTGCCAGCAGCTTAGATTTCTACAGGGAGAGGCAAGAGACCCAGTACTTC
TRBV2,NA,NA,TRBJ1-6,CASSATGGLYNSPLHF,TGTGCCAGCAGTGCAACTGGGGGGCTCTATAATTCACCCCTCCACTTT
TRBV7-9,TRBD2,NA,TRBJ2-7,CASSLAPGMRAGGIHEQYF,TGTGCCAGCAGCTTAGCGCCTGGGATGAGGGCGGGAGGTATCCACGAGCAGTACTTC
TRBV28,TRBD1,NA,TRBJ1-5,CASHARTGINQPQHF,TGTGCCAGTCACGCCCGGACAGGAATTAATCAGCCCCAGCATTTT
TRBV5-4,TRBD1,NA,TRBJ2-1,CASSQLRQGVDNEQFF,TGTGCCAGCAGCCAGCTCAGACAGGGGGTCGACAATGAGCAGTTCTTC
TRBV5-1,NA,NA,TRBJ1-3,CASSLDGSSGNTIYF,TGCGCCAGCAGCCTGGACGGTAGCTCTGGAAACACCATATATTTT
TRBV19,TRBD2,once,TRBJ2-1,CASSLRASGVTYNEQFF,TGTGCCAGTAGTCTCCGGGCTAGCGGGGTAACCTACAATGAGCAGTTCTTC
TRBV11-3,NA,NA,TRBJ1-1,CASSSGPGYTEAFF,TGTGCCAGCAGCTCCGGACCGGGGTACACTGAAGCTTTCTTT
TRBV18,NA,NA,TRBJ1-1,CASSPLRSNTEAFF,TGTGCCAGCTCACCACTCCGGAGTAACACTGAAGCTTTCTTT
TRBV9,NA,NA,TRBJ2-7,CASSVDGSASIYEQYF,TGTGCCAGCAGCGTAGATGGAAGCGCCTCTATCTACGAGCAGTACTTC
TRBV30,TRBD1,NA,TRBJ1-1,CAWSNTGGTEAFF,TGTGCCTGGAGTAATACAGGGGGCACTGAAGCTTTCTTT
TRBV7-8,NA,NA,TRBJ2-5,CASSFQEETQYF,TGTGCCAGCAGCTTCCAAGAGGAGACCCAGTACTTC
TRBV10-3,TRBD2,NA,TRBJ2-7,CAISESLAGTYEQYF,TGTGCCATCAGTGAGTCACTAGCGGGAACCTACGAGCAGTACTTC
TRBV28,NA,NA,TRBJ2-3,CASSPQVGPGTQYF,TGTGCCAGCAGTCCCCAGGTCGGCCCCGGTACGCAGTATTTT
TRBV18,TRBD2,few,TRBJ2-7,CASSPVSGASYEQYF,TGTGCCAGCTCACCAGTGAGCGGGGCTTCCTACGAGCAGTACTTC
TRBV7-2,TRBD1,NA,TRBJ2-7,CASSRTGSSEQYF,TGTGCCAGCAGCCGGACAGGGTCATCCGAGCAGTACTTC
TRBV2,NA,few,TRBJ1-2,CASSEAEGPTSF,TGTGCCAGCAGTGAAGCCGAGGGCCCGACCAGCTTC
TRBV9,NA,NA,TRBJ2-5,CASSLQAAVQETQYF,TGTGCCAGCTCCCTACAAGCGGCTGTTCAAGAGACCCAGTACTTC
TRBV10-2,NA,NA,TRBJ2-7,CASSLTAYEQYF,TGCGCCAGCAGTCTGACGGCCTACGAGCAGTACTTC
TRBV30,NA,NA,TRBJ1-1,CAWRQPSNTEAFF,TGTGCCTGGAGACAGCCTTCGAACACTGAAGCTTTCTTT
TRBV28,NA,NA,TRBJ1-4,CASSTDGKLFF,TGTGCCAGCAGCACAGATGGAAAACTGTTTTTT
TRBV27,NA,NA,TRBJ2-3,CAPQHRAGDTQYF,TGTGCCCCCCAGCACAGGGCAGGAGATACGCAGTATTTT
TRBV5-5,TRBD1,NA,TRBJ1-2,CASSLTGDVNYGYTF,TGTGCCAGCAGCTTGACAGGGGACGTTAACTATGGCTACACCTTC
TRBV30,TRBD1,NA,TRBJ1-5,CAWSVQGVGPQHF,TGTGCCTGGAGTGTACAGGGGGTAGGGCCCCAGCATTTT
TRBV19,NA,NA,TRBJ1-5,CASNQPGLGSRSNQPQHF,TGTGCCAGTAATCAACCGGGCCTGGGATCGAGAAGCAATCAGCCCCAGCATTTT
TRBV30,NA,NA,TRBJ1-5,CAWSSQGNQPQHF,TGTGCCTGGAGTTCCCAGGGGAATCAGCCCCAGCATTTT
TRBV19,NA,NA,TRBJ1-1,CASSKGLVEGNTEAFF,TGTGCCAGTAGTAAGGGCCTCGTAGAGGGGAACACTGAAGCTTTCTTT
TRBV27,TRBD2,NA,TRBJ2-1,CASSLRITSGGEQFF,TGTGCCAGCAGTTTACGAATTACTAGCGGGGGAGAGCAGTTCTTC
TRBV11-3,NA,NA,TRBJ2-2,CASSRDGELFF,TGTGCCAGCAGCCGGGACGGGGAGCTGTTTTTT
TRBV9,TRBD2,NA,TRBJ2-3,CASSVGASGSTDTQYF,TGTGCCAGCAGCGTAGGGGCTAGCGGGAGCACAGATACGCAGTATTTT
TRBV30,NA,NA,TRBJ1-1,CAFIGETEAFF,TGTGCCTTTATTGGGGAGACTGAAGCTTTCTTT
TRBV6-6,TRBD1,NA,TRBJ1-5,CASILDRNQPQHF,TGTGCCAGCATTCTGGACAGGAATCAGCCCCAGCATTTT
TRBV7-2,NA,NA,TRBJ2-7,CASSYDGWREQYF,TGTGCCAGCAGCTACGACGGATGGAGGGAGCAGTACTTC
TRBV25-1,NA,NA,TRBJ1-6,CASRSTQGNSPLHF,TGTGCCAGCAGGAGTACCCAGGGAAATTCACCCCTCCACTTT
TRBV9,NA,NA,TRBJ1-3,CASSVELGSSGNTIYF,TGTGCCAGCAGCGTGGAGTTGGGGAGCTCTGGAAACACCATATATTTT
TRBV5-6,NA,NA,TRBJ1-2,CASSPTGNYGYTF,TGTGCCAGCAGCCCGACTGGGAACTATGGCTACACCTTC
TRBV19,TRBD2,NA,TRBJ2-5,CASRGEGLRETQYF,TGTGCCAGTAGGGGGGAGGGCCTGAGAGAGACCCAGTACTTC
TRBV6-6,NA,NA,TRBJ2-1,CASSYPPPVGNEQFF,TGTGCCAGCAGTTACCCACCTCCGGTTGGCAATGAGCAGTTCTTC
TRBV10-3,NA,NA,TRBJ2-2,CAISELERTGELFF,TGTGCCATCAGTGAGTTGGAGCGGACCGGGGAGCTGTTTTTT
TRBV25-1,NA,NA,TRBJ1-6,CASRDLSSPLHF,TGTGCCAGCAGGGACCTCTCTTCACCCCTCCACTTT
TRBV11-2,TRBD1,NA,TRBJ2-5,CASSSTRGQGTKTQYF,TGTGCCAGCAGCTCCACGCGGGGACAGGGGACGAAGACCCAGTACTTC
TRBV18,NA,NA,TRBJ2-2,CASSPVPPTEVGELFF,TGTGCCAGCTCACCAGTACCCCCAACAGAAGTCGGGGAGCTGTTTTTT
TRBV28,NA,few,TRBJ1-1,CASSSGQNTEAFF,TGTGCCAGCAGTTCGGGACAGAACACTGAAGCTTTCTTT